This T cell receptor (beta chain) was sequenced during a study of OX40 agonist ivuxolimab in advanced cancers. The table came from immunoSEQ multiplex PCR; TCRdb's copy has only in-frame clones and leaves some out. Of approximately 77,000 clones in the sample, about nine tenths were seen once. Deletions cut 4 bases from V and 5 bases from J, with 18 bases between. Germline assignment: CDR1 SGHNT and CDR2 YYREEE (reference sequence). This CDR3 has 15 amino acids. The chain joins TRBV5-4 to TRBJ1-1, with unresolved D. The TCR comes from an adult with an advanced solid tumor such as melanoma, head and neck, liver or kidney cancer. The sequencing here drew on CD4+ or CD8+ T cells sorted from blood, taken in a trial of the OX40 agonist ivuxolimab. This CDR3 is CASSPDPSLGTEAFF. The CDR3 region has the DNA TGTGCCAGCAGCCCCGATCCGTCGCTCGGGACTGAAGCTTTCTTT.